This TCR beta chain was profiled in a study of CD8 T cells in Susac syndrome (dated by TCRdb to the late 2010s). For the wider study: Whether CD8+ T cell activation and differentiation in Susac syndrome was antigen driven was tested using repertoire sequencing. Clonality of the CD8+ T cell repertoire was compared between more than 10 healthy donors, around 14 Susac syndrome patients and approximately 16 multiple sclerosis patients. Findings and caveats that apply to the study as a whole: The TCR sequencing and HLA analysis was acknowledged to have included a relatively small number of individuals.

A remark on this clonotype: There is no known antigen for this receptor. There are no base qualities to consult, and no much larger clone falls within one base.

High-throughput TCR beta sequencing profiled peripheral blood CD8+ and CD4+ T cells from healthy donors, Susac syndrome patients and multiple sclerosis patients. The healthy donors served as controls matched for age and sex. Bulk CD8+ and CD4+ T cells were purified by magnetic negative isolation, while CD8+ TEMRA cells were enriched using FACS. Blood was collected in EDTA tubes and processed within 24 hours, with PBMCs isolated through density gradient centrifugation. PBMCs intended for TCR sequencing were cryopreserved in liquid nitrogen and thawed later in a water bath at 37 degrees C. The sorted or isolated CD4+, CD8+ and CD8+ TEMRA cells had a purity of 90% or higher. RNA was extracted using the RNeasy kit, and roughly 0.5 to 1 microgram was reverse transcribed with random hexamers. The immunoSEQ multiplex PCR assay, covering 54 Vbeta and 13 Jbeta segments, was used to amplify TCR beta CDR3 regions. PCR amplification bias was corrected by using a synthetic template baseline for primer optimization and computational correction. Concerning the study's data processing: Only productive sequences were kept, with reads annotated to V, D and J genes according to IMGT and analyzed in immunoSEQ Analyzer. To calculate clonality, Shannon entropy was normalized by log2 of the number of productive unique sequences and then subtracted from one. For each patient and control, public and private clones were evaluated within the 100 most prevalent clones. Clones were defined as Susac-specific when absent from the healthy and MS cohorts, from roughly 1,100 published viral clones and from other ImmuneACCESS disease sequences. TCRdb reprocessing: public reads trimmed at Q25 with fastp, clones called with MiXCR, in-frame beta chains kept. When rows share a CDR3 protein, they turn into one entry using the most common DNA and genes. The V and J calls follow TCRdb's processing rather than the paper's. The sample table holds some 150,000 distinct CDR3 sequences, of which nearly 95% were seen once. 0.25% to 0.3% of the sample is held by the ten biggest clonotypes.

This clonotype originated in a human donor in good health. Sequences were obtained from CD8+ T cells from PBMCs.

The DNA sequence is as follows: TGTGCCAGCAGTCGCGGACTAGACTTTGGCGAGCAGTACTTC. Its translation reads: CASSRGLDFGEQYF. The V gene is TRBV7-9 and the J gene is TRBJ2-7, with TRBD2 matching 7 junction bases. CDR1 SEHNR and CDR2 FQNEAQ are derived from the germline V gene (reference sequence). After removal of 6 bases from V and 6 bases from J, the junction retains 11 bases not matched to a gene. The CDR3 measures 14 amino acids from cysteine to phenylalanine. The read is trimmed to its CDR3 DNA, 42 bases read in frame from base 1.